The text below deals with one T cell receptor (beta chain). Germline V CDR1 and CDR2: SGHTA, FQGTGA. The CDR3 has 14 residues. V was clipped by 5 bases and J by 4 bases; unmatched bases: 7. Followed over time, Seattle patients had been enrolled while infection was active. This sample is part of a study of blood T cell repertoires in COVID-19. In the original workflow: Estimation of nucleated cell counts was performed using reference gene primer amplification. The assay was immunoSEQ multiplex PCR, and TCRdb's table has in-frame clones only and misses some. From that table come the V and J calls and clone size; the DNA was used to work out D and trimming. The sample shows hundreds of thousands of clones, 86% of them seen only once.

The sample taken for sequencing was peripheral blood. The chain couples TRBV7-3 to TRBJ2-5; 7 nucleotides align to TRBD2. This TCR was sampled from a woman aged 55-70 years with COVID-19, enrolled during active disease. CDR3 sequence: CASSPGGELETQYF. CDR3 bases: TGTGCCAGCAGCCCGGGGGGAGAACTAGAGACCCAGTACTTC.